Here is one T cell receptor (beta chain) with its context. It lacks a known antigen. Base qualities are not recorded, but no much larger clone differs from it by a single base. The data were taken from a study of blood T cell repertoires in COVID-19 (dated by TCRdb to the early 2020s). About the full investigation: The collaborator samples originated in the United States, Italy and Spain and spanned the acute and convalescent phases of COVID-19. The material from the prospective study consisted of cDNA or gDNA derived from T cells, B-cell-depleted T cells, or PBMCs. Deeply sampled blood TCRbeta repertoires from subjects exposed to, actively infected with, or recovered from COVID-19 were included in the dataset. A freely available public database, intended as a resource for researchers studying the immune response to SARS-CoV-2, is where the repertoires were released. Samples came from the ongoing ImmuneRACE study (first 160 participants) plus 1,254 subjects from 6 global collaborators. Sample metadata almost always included a de-identified subject ID, COVID-19 status, age in years and sex. HLA class I and class II types, where available, came from metadata supplied by the sample provider rather than from assay-based typing.

V is cut by 5 bases and J by 5 bases, and the space between the germline ends is 11 bases. Reading from cysteine to phenylalanine, the CDR3 counts 13 amino acids. Left in the record is the CDR3 DNA by itself, 39 bases read in frame from the first base. CDR1 and CDR2, per the germline V gene, are MNHEY and SVGAGI. What the work shows at the level of the full study, not this receptor alone: Clinical and demographic metadata were provided uncurated, with the amount varying by source and participant.

TCRbeta CDR3 regions were amplified from genomic DNA by means of the immunoSEQ Assay, a bias-controlled multiplex PCR. The paper's data handling went like this. The number of nucleated cells in each sample was estimated by amplification of reference gene primers within the assay. To quantify the absolute abundance of each unique TCRbeta CDR3 rearrangement, sequence reads were collapsed and filtered. For each sample, productive Simpson clonality was calculated as the square root of Simpson's diversity index over productive rearrangements. TCRdb re-hosts the immuneACCESS table, in-frame sequences only. Its copies lack some clones; in the studies checked, an unresolved V gene accounts for under half of them, and the cause for the rest is not known. V and J calls and clone size follow that table, whereas D and trimming were derived from the DNA. The sample has about 49,000 clones on record, approximately 82% of them singletons. The biggest ten clones account for around 12% of the sample.

The collaborating institutions used their own protocols to collect whole blood in K2EDTA tubes. For TCRbeta analysis, collaborator samples were shipped as frozen whole blood, as isolated PBMCs, or as DNA extracted from either sample type. The sequencing input was peripheral blood. This clonotype originated in a human donor in a cohort sampled during active COVID-19. Here the chain combines TRBV6-5 and TRBJ2-3, with the D gene not clear enough to name. The sequence in DNA is TGTGCCAGCAGTAGCCGACCAGGAGATACGCAGTATTTT. Translated, this is CASSSRPGDTQYF.